This paragraph reports one T cell receptor (beta chain). The assay was immunoSEQ multiplex PCR, and TCRdb's table has in-frame clones only and misses some. The data contain about 74,000 clones, almost 85% of them singletons. This specimen comes from a study of blood T cell repertoires in COVID-19. Study-wide background: Samples representing acute and convalescent COVID-19 were sourced from the United States, Italy and Spain.

Sequenced material: peripheral blood. The source is a man between 65 and 79 years old with acute or convalescent COVID-19.

The CDR3 sequence: CASSPRSYYNEQFF. The DNA for the CDR3 is TGTGCCAGCAGCCCGAGGTCCTACTACAATGAGCAGTTCTTC. This chain connects TRBV28 to TRBJ2-1, with no clear D. The germline V gene encodes CDR1 MDHEN and CDR2 SYDVKM. V lost 6 bases and J lost 3, with 12 bases in between. The CDR3 runs 14 residues.